This TCR beta chain was captured by sequencing in a study of early T cells in non-severe SARS-CoV-2 infection. This CDR3 has 14 residues. The junction had 3 bases not matched to a gene; V was cut back by 0 bases and J by 5 bases. CDR1 KGHSH and CDR2 LQKENI come from the germline V gene. Individual cDNA molecules each received unique molecular identifiers attached to them. TCRdb used MiXCR to reprocess the 5' RACE reads, holding one entry per CDR3 protein. The sample consists of around 93,000 distinct CDR3 sequences, about 12% of them appearing once. The specimen was whole blood, collected at baseline. This TCR derives from an adult who was a healthcare worker with PCR-confirmed SARS-CoV-2 infection or an uninfected control (not recorded which). The rearrangement joins TRBV18 to TRBJ1-1, with 7 bases that match TRBD1. The DNA for the CDR3 is TGTGCCAGCTCACCACCCACAGGGGTTACTGAAGCTTTCTTT. It yields the protein CASSPPTGVTEAFF.